The count of the clone carrying this T cell receptor (beta chain) is one. Antigen unknown. At one boundary the junction diverges from the germline segment, which might be a read error. The record originates from a study of regulatory dendritic cells for organ transplantation. Study conclusions and caveats: Of resting T cell subsets, memory CD8+ had the most alloreactive clonotypes. Memory CD8+ clonal expansion seemed more limited with regulatory than mature dendritic cells.

CFSE-labeled sorted T cells met regulatory or mature dendritic cells for around 5 days. CD4+ or CD8+ T cells were sorted as naive CD45RA+ or memory CD45RO+. TCRdb's copy holds only in-frame clones and misses some; the assay was immunoSEQ multiplex PCR. Among about 18,000 clones listed, roughly 80% were seen once. CDR1 and CDR2 (germline): SNHLY, FYNNEI. The CDR3 is 13 residues long. The chain couples TRBV2 to TRBJ2-5; D remains unclear. The sequence was collected from a human donor in good health. Sequences were obtained from memory CD4+ T cells from blood cultured with regulatory dendritic cells. This sample's subset: CD45RO+ memory T cells. In DNA, the CDR3 is TGTGTCAGCAGTGCCGTGTACCAAGAGACCCAGTACTTC. As protein: CVSSAVYQETQYF.